Each of the 17 T cell receptor beta chains below was sequenced from the same sample in a study of blood T cell repertoires in COVID-19. Assay used: immunoSEQ multiplex PCR; TCRdb lists only in-frame clones, some missing. Found here are tens of thousands of clones, roughly 80% of them singletons; the top ten hold 15% to 20%. The source material was peripheral blood. The source is a woman aged 60 to 75 with acute or convalescent COVID-19.

By its share, this clone is medium-sized. The chain uses TRBV27 and TRBJ1-2, with a weak D call TRBD1 (6 bases). The V and J ends lost 3 bases and 6 bases respectively, with 11 bases between them. Per germline, CDR1 MNHEY and CDR2 SMNVEV (reference sequence). The CDR3 length is 13 residues. The CDR3 loop is CASSLGRGDGYTF. In DNA form, the CDR3 reads TGTGCCAGCAGTTTGGGCAGGGGAGATGGCTACACCTTC.

The CDR3 DNA reads as TGTGCCAGCAGTACTCTAGCGGGGGGTAGAGGAGATACGCAGTATTTT. Protein: CASSTLAGGRGDTQYF. The chain combines TRBV6-2 or TRBV6-3 with TRBJ2-3; TRBD2 aligns across 11 bases. This CDR3 spans 16 amino acids. The germline V gene encodes CDR1 MNHEY and CDR2 SVGEGT. The V segment lost 5 bases and the J segment 5 bases; nucleotides outside the gene matches: 9.

This clone was seen a single time. V is TRBV5-1 and J is TRBJ2-1, with 7 bases lining up with TRBD1. CDR1 SGHRS and CDR2 YFSETQ come from the germline V gene. The junction had 1 base not matched to a gene; V was cut back by 4 bases and J by 3 bases. CDR3 length equals 13 residues. CDR3 loop: CASSPGGYNEQFF. DNA for the CDR3: TGCGCCAGCAGCCCAGGGGGCTACAATGAGCAGTTCTTC.

V is TRBV28 and J is TRBJ2-7; 7 positions match TRBD1. With 5 bases clipped from V and 4 bases from J, the junction kept 2 bases outside the gene matches. The CDR3 length is 12 residues. Germline values: CDR1 MDHEN, CDR2 SYDVKM. CDR3 DNA sequence: TGTGCCAGCAGTACGGACAGGTACGAGCAGTACTTC. Protein sequence: CASSTDRYEQYF.

The chain joins TRBV7-9 to TRBJ2-7; 10 nucleotides match TRBD1. This CDR3 is 18 amino acids long. V shed 1 base and J 6 bases; nucleotides not matched to a gene: 15. Germline V gives CDR1 SEHNR, CDR2 FQNEAQ (reference sequence). CDR3 coding DNA: TGTGCCAGCAGCTTAGAGTCTCTGGGGACAGGGGAGGTAGGCGAGCAGTACTTC. This encodes CASSLESLGTGEVGEQYF.

The rearrangement joins TRBV4-3 to TRBJ2-7; TRBD2 matches 7 bases. With 0 bases clipped from V and 2 bases from J, the junction kept 16 bases outside the gene matches. The CDR3 is made up of 19 amino acids. Germline CDR1 is LGHNA and CDR2 is YSLEER. This chain's CDR3 is CASSQDGGGGSGDTYEQYF. The CDR3 bases are TGCGCCAGCAGCCAAGATGGGGGGGGTGGTAGCGGCGATACCTACGAGCAGTACTTC.

The rearrangement links TRBV5-1 to TRBJ2-5; TRBD1 aligns across 7 bases. Germline CDR1 SGHRS, CDR2 YFSETQ. V trimming: 0 bases; J trimming: 7 bases; junction bases outside the gene matches: 9. The length of the CDR3 is 15 residues. The CDR3 loop reads CASSLGDSFSGTQYF. The CDR3 nucleotides are TGCGCCAGCAGCTTGGGGGACAGTTTTTCTGGGACCCAGTACTTC.

V is TRBV5-1 and J is TRBJ1-1; no clear D. V dropped 2 bases and J dropped 1 base, with 9 bases sitting between them. The CDR3 contains 14 residues. CDR1 is SGHRS, CDR2 YFSETQ, per germline. The CDR3 sequence: CASSFTDSNTEAFF. The CDR3 DNA reads TGCGCCAGCAGCTTCACGGACTCGAACACTGAAGCTTTCTTT.

The rearrangement uses TRBV28 and TRBJ2-1, with 10 bases lining up with TRBD1. The CDR3 spans 17 residues. Trimming took 0 bases from V and 4 from J; bases not matched to a gene: 6. Germline CDR1 MDHEN, CDR2 SYDVKM. The CDR3 sequence is CASSLWRTGGNYNEQFF. For the CDR3, the DNA is TGTGCCAGCAGTTTATGGAGGACAGGGGGAAATTACAATGAGCAGTTCTTC.

This clone was detected once. This chain connects TRBV25-1 to TRBJ2-7; TRBD1 matches 9 bases. The germline CDR1 and CDR2 sequences are MGHDK and SYGVNS. The CDR3 spans 14 residues. Trimming took 3 bases from V and 4 from J; bases not matched to a gene: 4. The CDR3 sequence is CASSDDRGGYEQYV. The CDR3 DNA reads as TGTGCCAGCAGTGACGACAGGGGGGGTTACGAGCAGTACGTC.

CDR3 region: CASSQYGQGNTEAFF. Written as DNA, the CDR3 is TGTGCCAGCAGCCAATATGGACAGGGAAACACTGAAGCTTTCTTT. V is TRBV3-1 (or the pseudogene TRBV3-2) and J is TRBJ1-1; 8 nucleotides agree with TRBD1. Germline-derived CDR1 and CDR2 are LGHDT and YNNKEL (reference sequence). V lost 2 bases to trimming and J lost 2 bases; unmatched junction nucleotides: 4. CDR3 length: 15 residues.

The V and J genes are TRBV28 and TRBJ2-7, with TRBD1 identical over 8 bases. This CDR3 is built from 14 residues. V dropped 4 bases and J dropped 3; count of bases not matched to a gene: 5. Germline CDR1 reads MDHEN; CDR2 reads SYDVKM. This CDR3 reads CASSWTGKGYEQYF. The CDR3 nucleotides read TGTGCCAGCAGTTGGACAGGGAAAGGCTACGAGCAGTACTTC.

The chain carries TRBV10-1 and TRBJ2-7; TRBD1 matches 9 bases. The CDR3 runs 15 residues. CDR1 and CDR2 (germline): WNHNN, SYGVQD (reference sequence). V was pared by 3 bases and J by 1 base, with 4 bases of the junction left unmatched. The DNA of the CDR3 is TGCGCCAGCAGTGACCCCGGGACAGGGTCCTACGAGCAGTACTTC. This translates into CASSDPGTGSYEQYF.

This chain joins TRBV5-1 and TRBJ2-2; 8 bases map to TRBD1. The CDR3 consists of 15 residues. CDR1 is SGHRS, CDR2 YFSETQ, per germline. The trim removed 4 bases at V and 1 base at J, leaving 3 bases unmatched. DNA for the CDR3: TGCGCCAGCAGCCAGGGGACAGGGAACACCGGGGAGCTGTTTTTT. Its translation is CASSQGTGNTGELFF.

The chain is built from TRBV18 and TRBJ1-4, with 7 bases identical to TRBD1. V lost 1 base and J lost 2; bases outside the gene matches: 4. CDR3 length equals 16 residues. The germline gives CDR1 KGHSH, CDR2 LQKENI. The CDR3 protein is CASSPQGAVTNEKLFF. The CDR3 DNA sequence: TGTGCCAGCTCACCACAGGGGGCAGTGACTAATGAAAAACTGTTTTTT.

The chain uses TRBV5-6 and TRBJ2-2; 7 bases align to TRBD2. Germline CDR1 is SGHDT and CDR2 is YYEEEE. The CDR3 is 15 amino acids. V shed 6 bases, J shed 1 base, and the junction held 6 bases outside the gene matches. CDR3 amino acids: CASIPGGVNTGELFF. The DNA of the CDR3 is TGTGCCAGCATCCCTGGGGGGGTGAACACCGGGGAGCTGTTTTTT.

The chain joins TRBV5-6 to TRBJ1-1; 7 bases map to TRBD1. The CDR3 runs 14 residues. Trimming cost V 2 bases and J 5 bases; bases outside gene matches: 6. Germline-derived CDR1 and CDR2 are SGHDT and YYEEEE. CDR3 region: CASSFRPRGTEAFF. The DNA for the CDR3 is TGTGCCAGCAGCTTCCGACCCAGGGGGACTGAAGCTTTCTTT.